The T cell receptor beta chain described here comes from a study of T cell responses to AZD1222 COVID-19 vaccine. The protocol was immunoSEQ multiplex PCR, while the TCRdb copy is restricted to in-frame clones and leaves out a portion. This table holds 160,000 or so clones, around 90% found once. Germline V CDR1 and CDR2: SQVTM, ANQGSEA. Trimming took 3 bases from V and 6 from J, leaving 15 bases between them. The CDR3 runs 15 residues. V and J are TRBV29-1 and TRBJ1-6; D ambiguous. The clonotype originates from an adult in good health. Source: peripheral blood, taken on day 0 of MenACWY control vaccination. Here the CDR3 DNA reads TGCAGCGTTGATCACTGGGAATGGGCTAATTCACCCCTCCACTTT. Translating gives CSVDHWEWANSPLHF.